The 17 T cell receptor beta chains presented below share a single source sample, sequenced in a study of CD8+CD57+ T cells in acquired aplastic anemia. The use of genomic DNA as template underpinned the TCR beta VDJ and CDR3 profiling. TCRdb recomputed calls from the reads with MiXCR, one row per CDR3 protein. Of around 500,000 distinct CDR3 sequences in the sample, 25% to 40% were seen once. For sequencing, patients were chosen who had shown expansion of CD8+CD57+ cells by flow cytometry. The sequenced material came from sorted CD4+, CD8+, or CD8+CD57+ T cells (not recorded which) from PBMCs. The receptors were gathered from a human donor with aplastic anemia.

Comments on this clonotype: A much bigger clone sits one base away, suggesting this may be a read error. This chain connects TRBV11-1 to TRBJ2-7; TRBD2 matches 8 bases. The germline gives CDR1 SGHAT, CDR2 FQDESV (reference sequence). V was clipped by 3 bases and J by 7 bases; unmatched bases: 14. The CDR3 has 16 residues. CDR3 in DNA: TGTGCCAGCAGCTTTGGGGGACTAGGGTCCCTACGGGAGCAGTACTTC. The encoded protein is CASSFGGLGSLREQYF.

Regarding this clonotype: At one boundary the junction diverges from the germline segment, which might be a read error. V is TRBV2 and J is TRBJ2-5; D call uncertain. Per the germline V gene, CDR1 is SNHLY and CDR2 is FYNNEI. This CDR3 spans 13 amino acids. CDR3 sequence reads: CAGSLRPLETQYF. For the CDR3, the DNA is TGTGCCGGCAGTCTTAGACCGTTGGAGACCCAGTACTTC.

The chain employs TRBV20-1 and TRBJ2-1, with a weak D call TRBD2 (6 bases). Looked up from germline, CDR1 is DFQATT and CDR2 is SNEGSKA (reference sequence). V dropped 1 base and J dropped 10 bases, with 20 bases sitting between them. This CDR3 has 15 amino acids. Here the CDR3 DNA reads TGCAGTGCTAGAGGGCAGGCGGGATCCCTGGGAGAGCAGTTCTTC. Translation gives CSARGQAGSLGEQFF.

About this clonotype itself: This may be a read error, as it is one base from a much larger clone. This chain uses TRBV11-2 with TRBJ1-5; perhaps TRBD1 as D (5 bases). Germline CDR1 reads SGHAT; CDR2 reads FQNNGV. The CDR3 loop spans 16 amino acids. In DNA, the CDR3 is TGTGCCGGCAGCCCTAGCAGGGTAATCAGCAATCAGCCCCAGCATTTT. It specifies CAGSPSRVISNQPQHF.

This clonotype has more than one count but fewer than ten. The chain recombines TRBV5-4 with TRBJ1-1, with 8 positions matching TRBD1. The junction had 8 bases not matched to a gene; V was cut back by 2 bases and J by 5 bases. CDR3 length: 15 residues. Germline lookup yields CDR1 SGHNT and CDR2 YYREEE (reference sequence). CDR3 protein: CASSFRQGMGTEAFF. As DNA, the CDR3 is TGTGCCAGCAGCTTCCGACAGGGGATGGGGACTGAAGCTTTCTTT.

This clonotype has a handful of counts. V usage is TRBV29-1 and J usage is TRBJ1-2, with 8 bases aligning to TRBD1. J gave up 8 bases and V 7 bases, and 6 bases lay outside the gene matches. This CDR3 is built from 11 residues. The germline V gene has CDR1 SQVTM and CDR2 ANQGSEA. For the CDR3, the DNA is TGCAGCGGTGGACAGGGCGGAGGCTACACCTTC. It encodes CSGGQGGGYTF.

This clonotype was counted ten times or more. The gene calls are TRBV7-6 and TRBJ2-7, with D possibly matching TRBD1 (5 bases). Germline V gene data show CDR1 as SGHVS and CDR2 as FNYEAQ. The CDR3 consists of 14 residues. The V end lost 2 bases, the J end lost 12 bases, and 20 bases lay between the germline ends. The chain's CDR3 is CASSLSAGLSTVYF. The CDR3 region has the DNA TGTGCCAGCAGCTTATCGGCAGGGCTCTCTACAGTGTACTTC.

CDR3 protein: CASSKFSGQGFFRNQPQHF. The CDR3 DNA follows: TGTGCCAGTAGTAAATTCTCCGGACAGGGTTTTTTTCGCAATCAGCCCCAGCATTTT. This sequence joins TRBV19 and TRBJ1-5; 8 bases map to TRBD1. V lost 4 bases, J lost 2 bases, and 16 bases stayed unmatched. Germline CDR1 is LNHDA and CDR2 is SQIVND (reference sequence). This CDR3 is 19 amino acids long.

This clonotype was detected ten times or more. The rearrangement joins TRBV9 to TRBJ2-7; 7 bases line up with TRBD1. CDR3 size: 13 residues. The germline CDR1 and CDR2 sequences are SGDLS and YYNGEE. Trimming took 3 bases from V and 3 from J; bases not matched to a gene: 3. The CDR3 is CASSGTGDYEQYF. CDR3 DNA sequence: TGTGCCAGCAGCGGGACAGGCGACTACGAGCAGTACTTC.

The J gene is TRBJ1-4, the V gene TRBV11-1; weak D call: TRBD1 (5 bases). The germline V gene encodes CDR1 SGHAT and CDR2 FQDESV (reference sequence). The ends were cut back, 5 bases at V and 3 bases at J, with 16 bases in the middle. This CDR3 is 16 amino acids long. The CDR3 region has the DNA TGTGCCAGCAGCACCAGGGACCGACTACCTAATGAAAAACTGTTTTTT. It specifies CASSTRDRLPNEKLFF.

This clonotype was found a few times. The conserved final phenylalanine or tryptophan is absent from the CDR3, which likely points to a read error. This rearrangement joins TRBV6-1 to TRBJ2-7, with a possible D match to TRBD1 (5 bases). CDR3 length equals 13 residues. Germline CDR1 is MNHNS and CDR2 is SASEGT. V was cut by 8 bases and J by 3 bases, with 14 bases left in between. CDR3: CASLSRADYEQYC. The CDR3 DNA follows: TGTGCCAGCTTGAGCAGGGCGGACTACGAGCAGTACTGC.

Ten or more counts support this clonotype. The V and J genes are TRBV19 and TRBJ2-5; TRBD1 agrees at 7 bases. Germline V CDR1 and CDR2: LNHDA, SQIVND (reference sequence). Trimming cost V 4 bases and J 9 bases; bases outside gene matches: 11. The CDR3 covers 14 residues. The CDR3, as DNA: TGTGCCAGTAGTACCATAGGACAGGCCTCGGCCCAGTACTTC. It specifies CASSTIGQASAQYF.

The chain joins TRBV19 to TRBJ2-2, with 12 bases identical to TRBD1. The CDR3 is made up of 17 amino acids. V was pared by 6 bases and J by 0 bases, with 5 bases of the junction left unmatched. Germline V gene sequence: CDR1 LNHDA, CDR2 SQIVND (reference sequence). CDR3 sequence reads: CASSRDRGRSNTGELFF. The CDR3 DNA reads TGTGCCAGTAGCCGGGACAGGGGGCGATCGAACACCGGGGAGCTGTTTTTT.

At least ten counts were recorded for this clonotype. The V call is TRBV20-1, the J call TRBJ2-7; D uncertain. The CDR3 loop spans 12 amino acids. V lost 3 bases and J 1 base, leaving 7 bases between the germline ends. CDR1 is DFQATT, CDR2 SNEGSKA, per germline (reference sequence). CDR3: CSARTASYEQYF. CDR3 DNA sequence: TGCAGTGCTAGGACTGCGTCCTACGAGCAGTACTTC.

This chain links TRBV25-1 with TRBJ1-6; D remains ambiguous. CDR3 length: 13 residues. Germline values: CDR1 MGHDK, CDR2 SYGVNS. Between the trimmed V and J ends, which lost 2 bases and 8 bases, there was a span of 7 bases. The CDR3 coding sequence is TGTGCCAGCAGTGAACCTCCGTATTCACCCCTCCACTTT. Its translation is CASSEPPYSPLHF.

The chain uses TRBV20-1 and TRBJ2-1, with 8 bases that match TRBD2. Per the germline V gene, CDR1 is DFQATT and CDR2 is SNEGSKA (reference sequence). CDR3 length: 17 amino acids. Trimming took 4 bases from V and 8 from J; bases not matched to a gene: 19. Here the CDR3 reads CSAMSSGSATLGDEQFF. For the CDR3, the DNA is TGCAGTGCTATGTCGAGCGGGAGTGCGACGTTAGGCGATGAGCAGTTCTTC.

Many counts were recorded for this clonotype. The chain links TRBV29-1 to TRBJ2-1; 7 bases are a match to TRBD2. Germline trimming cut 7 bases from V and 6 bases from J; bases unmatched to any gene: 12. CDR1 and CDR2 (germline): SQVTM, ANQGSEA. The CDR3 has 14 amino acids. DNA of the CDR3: TGCAGCGCGATTCTAGCGGCGATAGGCAATGAGCAGTTCTTC. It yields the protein CSAILAAIGNEQFF.